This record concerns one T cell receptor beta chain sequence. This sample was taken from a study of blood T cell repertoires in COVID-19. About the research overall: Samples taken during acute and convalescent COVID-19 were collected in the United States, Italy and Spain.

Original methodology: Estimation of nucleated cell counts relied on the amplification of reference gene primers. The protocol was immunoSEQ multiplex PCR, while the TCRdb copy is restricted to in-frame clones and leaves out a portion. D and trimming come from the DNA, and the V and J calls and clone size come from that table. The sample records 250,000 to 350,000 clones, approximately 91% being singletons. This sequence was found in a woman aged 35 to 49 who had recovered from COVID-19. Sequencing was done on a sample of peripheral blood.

CDR3 sequence: CASSRMPTGTVGGNQPQHF. CDR3 in DNA: TGTGCCAGCAGTCGCATGCCGACCGGGACAGTCGGCGGCAATCAGCCCCAGCATTTT. The chain couples TRBV6-6 to TRBJ1-5, with 7 positions matching TRBD1. Germline CDR1 and CDR2: MNHNY and SVGAGI (reference sequence). The V segment lost 5 bases and the J segment 2 bases; nucleotides outside the gene matches: 18. This CDR3 spans 19 amino acids.